This T cell receptor (beta chain) was sequenced during a study of CD8+ T cells in alopecia areata. The sample's treatment: oral pan-JAK inhibitor, 5-10 mg twice daily. Extraction of RNA preceded its reverse transcription into cDNA, which served as the sequencing template. Clones were read by immunoSEQ multiplex PCR, and TCRdb kept only the in-frame ones, dropping some. The profile shows nearly 110,000 clones, about 83% of them singletons. The V gene's germline CDR1 is LNHDA and CDR2 SQIVND (reference sequence). This CDR3 comprises 16 residues. V was pared by 3 bases and J by 4 bases, with 9 bases of the junction left unmatched.

The origin of this receptor is a human donor with alopecia areata. The V call is TRBV19, the J call TRBJ2-5; 9 positions match TRBD2. The source was CD8+ T cells sorted from blood, collected at week 24, from a patient treated with tofacitinib. CDR3: CASSMALAGPGETQYF. The CDR3 coding sequence is TGTGCCAGTAGTATGGCCCTAGCGGGGCCGGGAGAGACCCAGTACTTC.